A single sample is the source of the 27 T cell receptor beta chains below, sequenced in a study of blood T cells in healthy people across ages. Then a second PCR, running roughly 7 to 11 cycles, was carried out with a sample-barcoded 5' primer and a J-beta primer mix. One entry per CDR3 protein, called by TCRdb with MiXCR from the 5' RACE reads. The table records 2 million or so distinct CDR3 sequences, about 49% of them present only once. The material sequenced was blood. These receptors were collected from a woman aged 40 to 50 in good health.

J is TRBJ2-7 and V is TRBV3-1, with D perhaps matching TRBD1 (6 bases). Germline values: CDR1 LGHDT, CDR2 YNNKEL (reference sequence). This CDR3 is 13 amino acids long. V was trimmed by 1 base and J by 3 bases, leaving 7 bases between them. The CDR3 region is CASSQGDNYEQYF. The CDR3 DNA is TGTGCCAGCAGCCAAGGGGACAACTACGAGCAGTACTTC.

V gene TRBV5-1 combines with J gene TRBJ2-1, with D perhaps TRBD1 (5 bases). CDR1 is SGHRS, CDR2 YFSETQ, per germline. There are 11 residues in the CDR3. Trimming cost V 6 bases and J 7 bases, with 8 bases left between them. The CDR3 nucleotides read TGCGCCAGCACCGCAGGGAATGAGCAGTTCTTC. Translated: CASTAGNEQFF.

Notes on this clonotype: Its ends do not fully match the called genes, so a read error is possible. In DNA, the CDR3 is TGCGCCAGCAGCCCTCCGGCTATCCAAGAGACCCAGTACTTC. Encoded protein: CASSPPAIQETQYF. The V call is TRBV7-9, the J call TRBJ2-5; no firm D call. CDR3 length equals 14 residues. Germline V gene lookup returns CDR1 SEHNR and CDR2 FQNEAQ (reference sequence). Complete variable domain (other parts from reference TRBV7-9 and TRBJ2-5): DTGVSQNPRHKITKRGQNVTFRCDPISEHNRLYWYRQTLGQGPEFLTYFQNEAQLEKSRLLSDRFSAERPKGSFSTLEIQRTEQGDSAMYLCASSPPAIQETQYFGPGTRLLVL.

This CDR3 is CASRWTGNQPQHF. The CDR3 DNA sequence: TGTGCCAGCAGATGGACAGGGAATCAGCCCCAGCATTTT. The rearrangement links TRBV6-2 or TRBV6-3 to TRBJ1-5; 8 positions match TRBD1. CDR1 and CDR2 (germline): MNHEY, SVGEGT. The CDR3 has 13 amino acids. V shed 6 bases and J 4 bases; nucleotides not matched to a gene: 2.

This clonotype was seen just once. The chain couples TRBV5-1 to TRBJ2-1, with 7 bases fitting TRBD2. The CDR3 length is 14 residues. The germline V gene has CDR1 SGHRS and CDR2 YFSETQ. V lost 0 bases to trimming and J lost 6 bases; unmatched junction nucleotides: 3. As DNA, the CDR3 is TGCGCCAGCAGCTTGGTGTCTAGCGGCAATGAGCAGTTCTTC. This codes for CASSLVSSGNEQFF.

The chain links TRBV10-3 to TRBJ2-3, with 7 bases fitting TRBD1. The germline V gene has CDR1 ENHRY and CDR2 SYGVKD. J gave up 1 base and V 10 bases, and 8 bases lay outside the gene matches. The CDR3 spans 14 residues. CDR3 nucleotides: TGTGCCACACGGTATACAGGGGGCACAGATACGCAGTATTTT. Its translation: CATRYTGGTDTQYF.

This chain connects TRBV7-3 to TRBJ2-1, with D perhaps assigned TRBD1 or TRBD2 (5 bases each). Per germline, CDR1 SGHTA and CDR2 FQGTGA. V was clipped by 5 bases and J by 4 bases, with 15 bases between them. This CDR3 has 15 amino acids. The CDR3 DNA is TGTGCCAGCAGCCTCGGGACGGAGCCTTACAATGAGCAGTTCTTC. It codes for CASSLGTEPYNEQFF. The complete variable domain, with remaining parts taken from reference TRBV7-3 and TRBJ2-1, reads GAGVSQTPSNKVTEKGKYVELRCDPISGHTALYWYRQSLGQGPEFLIYFQGTGAADDSGLPNDRFFAVRPEGSVSTLKIQRTERGDSAVYLCASSLGTEPYNEQFFGPGTRLTVL.

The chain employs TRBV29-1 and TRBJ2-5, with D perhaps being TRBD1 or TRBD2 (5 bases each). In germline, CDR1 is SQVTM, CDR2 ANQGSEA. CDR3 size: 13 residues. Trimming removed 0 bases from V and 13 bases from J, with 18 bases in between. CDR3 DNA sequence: TGCAGCGTTGAAGATAGGTCGGGGACCCGGTGGTACTTC. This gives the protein CSVEDRSGTRWYF.

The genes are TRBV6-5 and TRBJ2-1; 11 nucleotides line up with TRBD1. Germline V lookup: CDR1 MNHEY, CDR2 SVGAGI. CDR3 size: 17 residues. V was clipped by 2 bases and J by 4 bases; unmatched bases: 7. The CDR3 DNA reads TGTGCCAGCAGTTACGGACAGGGGGCGGTAAGGTACAATGAGCAGTTCTTC. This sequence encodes CASSYGQGAVRYNEQFF.

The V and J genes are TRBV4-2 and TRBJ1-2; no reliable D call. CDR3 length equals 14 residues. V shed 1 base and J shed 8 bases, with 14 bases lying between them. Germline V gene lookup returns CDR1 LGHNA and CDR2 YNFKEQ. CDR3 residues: CASSQGIGPYGYTF. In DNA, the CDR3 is TGTGCCAGCAGCCAAGGGATTGGCCCCTACGGCTACACCTTC.

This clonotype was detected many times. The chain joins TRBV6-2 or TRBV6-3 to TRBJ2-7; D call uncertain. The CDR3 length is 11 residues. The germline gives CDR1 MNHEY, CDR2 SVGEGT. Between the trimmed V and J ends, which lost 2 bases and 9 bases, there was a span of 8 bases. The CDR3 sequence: CASSYGQTQYF. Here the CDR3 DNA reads TGTGCCAGCAGTTACGGGCAGACGCAGTACTTC.

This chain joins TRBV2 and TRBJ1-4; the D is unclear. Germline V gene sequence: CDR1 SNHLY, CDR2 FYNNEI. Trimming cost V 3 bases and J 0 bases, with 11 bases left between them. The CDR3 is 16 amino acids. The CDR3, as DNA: TGTGCCAGCAGTGATCTGGACTCCACAACTAATGAAAAACTGTTTTTT. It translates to CASSDLDSTTNEKLFF.

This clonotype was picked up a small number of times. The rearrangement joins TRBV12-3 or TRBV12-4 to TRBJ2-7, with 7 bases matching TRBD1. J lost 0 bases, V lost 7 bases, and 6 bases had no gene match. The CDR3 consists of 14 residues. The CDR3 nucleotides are TGTGCCAGCAAAGTGGGGACAGCCTCCTACGAGCAGTACTTC. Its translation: CASKVGTASYEQYF.

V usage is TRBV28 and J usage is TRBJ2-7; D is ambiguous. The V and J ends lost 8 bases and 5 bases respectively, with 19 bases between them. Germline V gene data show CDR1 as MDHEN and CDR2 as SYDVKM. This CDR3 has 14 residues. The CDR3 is CASEWRHRLDEQYF. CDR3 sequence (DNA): TGTGCCAGCGAGTGGAGACATCGGCTTGACGAGCAGTACTTC.

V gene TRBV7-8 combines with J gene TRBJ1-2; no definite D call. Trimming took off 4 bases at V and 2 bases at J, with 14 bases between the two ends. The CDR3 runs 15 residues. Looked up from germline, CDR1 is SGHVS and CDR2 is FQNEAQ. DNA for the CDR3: TGTGCCAGCAGCTCTTACAGACTTGGGAACTATGGCTACACCTTC. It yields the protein CASSSYRLGNYGYTF.

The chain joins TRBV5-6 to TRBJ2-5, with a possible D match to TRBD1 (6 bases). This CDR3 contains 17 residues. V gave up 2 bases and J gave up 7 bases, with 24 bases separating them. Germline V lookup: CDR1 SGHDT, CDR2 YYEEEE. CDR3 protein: CASSLPQTLTGLGTQYF. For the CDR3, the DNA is TGTGCCAGCAGCTTACCTCAGACTTTGACAGGATTGGGGACCCAGTACTTC.

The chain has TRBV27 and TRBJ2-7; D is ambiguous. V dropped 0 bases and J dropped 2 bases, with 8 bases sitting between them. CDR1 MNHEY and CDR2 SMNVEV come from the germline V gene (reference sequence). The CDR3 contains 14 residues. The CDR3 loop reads CASSLSNGAYEQYF. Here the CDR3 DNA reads TGTGCCAGCAGTTTATCGAACGGAGCCTACGAGCAGTACTTC.

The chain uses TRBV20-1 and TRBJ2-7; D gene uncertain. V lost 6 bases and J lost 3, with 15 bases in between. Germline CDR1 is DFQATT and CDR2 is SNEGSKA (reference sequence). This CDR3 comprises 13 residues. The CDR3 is CSAPWNTSYEQYF. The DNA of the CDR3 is TGCAGTGCCCCTTGGAACACAAGCTACGAGCAGTACTTC.

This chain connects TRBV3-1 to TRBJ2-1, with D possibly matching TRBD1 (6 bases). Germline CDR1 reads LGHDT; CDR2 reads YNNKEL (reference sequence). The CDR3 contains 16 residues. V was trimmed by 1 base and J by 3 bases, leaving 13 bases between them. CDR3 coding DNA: TGTGCCAGCAGCCAAGGTGGACAGCGATTCTACAATGAGCAGTTCTTC. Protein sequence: CASSQGGQRFYNEQFF.

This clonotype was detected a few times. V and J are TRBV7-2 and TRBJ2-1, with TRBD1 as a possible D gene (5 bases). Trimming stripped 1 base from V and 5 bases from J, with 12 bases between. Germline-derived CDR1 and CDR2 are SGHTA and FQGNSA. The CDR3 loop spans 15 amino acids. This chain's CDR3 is CASSLEGKGHNEQFF. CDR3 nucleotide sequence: TGTGCCAGCAGCTTAGAGGGGAAGGGGCACAATGAGCAGTTCTTC.

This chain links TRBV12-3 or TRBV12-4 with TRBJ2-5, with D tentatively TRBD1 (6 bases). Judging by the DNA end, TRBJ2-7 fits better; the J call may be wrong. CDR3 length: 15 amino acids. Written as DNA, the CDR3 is TGTGCCAGCAGTTTAAATGGACAGCCAACCTACGAGCAGTACTTC. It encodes CASSLNGQPTYEQYF.

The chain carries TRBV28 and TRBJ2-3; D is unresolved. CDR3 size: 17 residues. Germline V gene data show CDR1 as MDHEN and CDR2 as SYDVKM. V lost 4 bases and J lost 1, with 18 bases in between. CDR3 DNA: TGTGCCAGCAGTTCAACAACCCCGAAAGAAGGCACAGATACGCAGTATTTT. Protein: CASSSTTPKEGTDTQYF.

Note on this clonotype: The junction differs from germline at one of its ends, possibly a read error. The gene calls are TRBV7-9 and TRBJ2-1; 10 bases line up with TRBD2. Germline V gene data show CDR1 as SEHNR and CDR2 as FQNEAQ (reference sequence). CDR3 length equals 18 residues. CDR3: CAGSSPPSGGAPYNEQFF. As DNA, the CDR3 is TGTGCCGGCAGCTCTCCCCCAAGCGGGGGGGCCCCCTACAATGAGCAGTTCTTC.

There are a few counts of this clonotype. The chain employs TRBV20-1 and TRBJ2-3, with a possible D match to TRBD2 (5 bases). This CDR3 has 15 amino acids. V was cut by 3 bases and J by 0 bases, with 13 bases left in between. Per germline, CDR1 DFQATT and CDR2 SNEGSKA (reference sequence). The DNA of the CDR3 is TGCAGTGCTAGGAACGCGGGCACTAGCACAGATACGCAGTATTTT. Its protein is CSARNAGTSTDTQYF.

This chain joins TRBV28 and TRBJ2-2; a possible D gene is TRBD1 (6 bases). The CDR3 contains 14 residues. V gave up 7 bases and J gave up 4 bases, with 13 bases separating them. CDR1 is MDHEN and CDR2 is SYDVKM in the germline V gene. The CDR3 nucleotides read TGTGCCAGCATCCACAGGGCGGGCACCGGGGAGCTGTTTTTT. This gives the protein CASIHRAGTGELFF.

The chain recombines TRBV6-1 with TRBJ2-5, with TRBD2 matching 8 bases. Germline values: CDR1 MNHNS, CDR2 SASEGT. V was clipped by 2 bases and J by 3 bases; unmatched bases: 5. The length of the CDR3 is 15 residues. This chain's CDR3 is CASSERGAGEETQYF. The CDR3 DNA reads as TGTGCCAGCAGTGAACGAGGAGCGGGGGAAGAGACCCAGTACTTC.

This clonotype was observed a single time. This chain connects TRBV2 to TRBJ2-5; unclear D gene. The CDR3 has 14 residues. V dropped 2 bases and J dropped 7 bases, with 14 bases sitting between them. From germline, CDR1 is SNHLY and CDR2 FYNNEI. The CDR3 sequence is CASSEPGGIGTQYF. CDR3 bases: TGTGCCAGCAGTGAACCCGGTGGTATTGGGACCCAGTACTTC.